This TCR beta chain comes out of a study of OX40 agonist ivuxolimab in advanced cancers. Looking at the study overall: Cancers in dose escalation were hepatocellular, melanoma, renal cell and head and neck.

The count of this clone is one. The antigen is not known. Some clones are missing from TCRdb's copy, which holds only in-frame ones; the method was immunoSEQ multiplex PCR. The sample has more than 25,000 clones; around 84% are singletons. Whole-study findings and limits: Circulating CD4+ and CD8+ T cells showed clonal expansion by week 6 at 0.1 to 3.0 mg/kg.

Autoimmune disease history or systemic immunosuppression meant exclusion. The CDR3 loop spans 16 amino acids. Trimming pared 6 bases from V and 1 base from J, leaving 18 bases between. Germline V gene lookup returns CDR1 SNHLY and CDR2 FYNNEI. The sequence was obtained from an adult with an advanced solid tumor such as melanoma, head and neck, liver or kidney cancer. The specimen was CD4+ or CD8+ T cells sorted from blood, collected in a trial of the OX40 agonist ivuxolimab. The chain recombines TRBV2 with TRBJ1-2, with TRBD1 as a possible D gene (5 bases). In nucleotides, the CDR3 is TGTGCCAGCAGGGGGGAAGGGAATTTCATTAACTATGGCTACACCTTC. Protein product: CASRGEGNFINYGYTF.